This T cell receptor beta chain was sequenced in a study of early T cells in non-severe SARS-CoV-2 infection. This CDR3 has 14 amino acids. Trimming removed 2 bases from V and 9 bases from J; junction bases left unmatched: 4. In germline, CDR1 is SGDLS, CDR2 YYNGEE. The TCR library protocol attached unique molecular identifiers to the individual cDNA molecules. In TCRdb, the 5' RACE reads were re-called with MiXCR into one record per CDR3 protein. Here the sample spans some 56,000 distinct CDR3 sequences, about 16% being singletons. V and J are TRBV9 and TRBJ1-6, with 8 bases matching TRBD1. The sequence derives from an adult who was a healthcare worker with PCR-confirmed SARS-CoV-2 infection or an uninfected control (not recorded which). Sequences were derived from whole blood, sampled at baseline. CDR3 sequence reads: CASSVGQGFSPLHF. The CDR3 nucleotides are TGTGCCAGCAGCGTTGGACAGGGATTTTCACCCCTCCACTTT.